These T cell receptor beta chains were read from a single sample in a study of shared clonotypes between healthy human individuals. Some clones are missing from TCRdb's copy, which holds only in-frame ones; the method was immunoSEQ multiplex PCR. The sample lists 2,500,000 or so clones; around 90% were seen once. The material sequenced was naive CD4+ T cells sorted from blood. All receptors come from a man aged 18 to 30 in good health. Both conserved end residues are part of each CDR3. D genes are given only for firm matches.

j_call	d_call	v_call	cdr3_length	cdr3_aa
TRBJ2-3	-	TRBV7-9	14	CASSISGSTDTQYF
TRBJ1-6	-	TRBV5-6	14	CASSLDRVGSPLHF
TRBJ2-4	TRBD2	TRBV9	16	CASSVGVSGSSNIQYF
TRBJ2-1	TRBD2	TRBV18	15	CASSPPSGGNNEQFF
TRBJ2-7	-	TRBV5-4	15	CASSHFRKGEYEQYF
TRBJ2-7	-	TRBV12-5	13	CASGRGGPYEQYF
TRBJ1-4	TRBD1	TRBV19	14	CASSEGQGVEKLFF
TRBJ2-5	TRBD1	TRBV29-1	15	CSVGTGTGGTETQYF
TRBJ1-5	TRBD1	TRBV19	18	CASRKYTGTGYSNQPQHF
TRBJ2-5	TRBD2	TRBV28	14	CASSSGGRGETQYF
TRBJ1-5	-	TRBV7-9	16	CASSFGGRGDGQPQHF
TRBJ1-2	TRBD1	TRBV9	14	CASSRSGQDYGYTF
TRBJ2-7	TRBD2	TRBV5-6	15	CASSGTGTSGFKQYF
TRBJ2-1	-	TRBV15	14	CATSAREQSNEQFF
TRBJ1-4	-	TRBV13	13	CASSLQGNEKLFF
TRBJ2-3	TRBD2	TRBV19	14	CASSSSGSTDTQYF
TRBJ1-1	TRBD1	TRBV18	14	CASSQDRGNTEAFF
TRBJ2-5	-	TRBV28	12	CASSFRQETQYF
TRBJ1-6	TRBD1	TRBV28	14	CASSFLQGDSPLHF
TRBJ2-1	-	TRBV7-9	16	CASSPGGKVAYNEQFF
TRBJ2-1	TRBD2	TRBV9	15	CASSSSGGAHNEQFF
TRBJ2-7	-	TRBV5-1	14	CASSNSGQPYEQYF
TRBJ2-1	-	TRBV21-1	13	CASSKKWEGLGFF
TRBJ2-1	-	TRBV7-3	15	CASSSPGAGEDEQFF
TRBJ2-4	-	TRBV5-1	13	CASSVGVGNIQYF
TRBJ1-1	-	TRBV18	14	CASSHREGPTEAFF
TRBJ2-1	-	TRBV6-1	12	CASSERYNEQFF
TRBJ1-2	TRBD1	TRBV19	16	CASSEEGTGEIYGYTF
TRBJ2-7	-	TRBV14	15	CASSQEAQSSYEQYF
TRBJ2-3	TRBD1	TRBV6-1	15	CASDAGTGSTDTQYF
TRBJ2-3	-	TRBV9	15	CASSASGYSTDTQYF
TRBJ1-3	-	TRBV5-1	16	CASSRMDASSGNTIYF
TRBJ1-4	TRBD1	TRBV5-5	14	CASTQGGTNEKLFF
TRBJ2-2	TRBD1	TRBV18	14	CASSGTGNTGELFF
TRBJ1-2	TRBD1	TRBV2	17	CASSNLPGQGAYYGYTF
TRBJ2-2	-	TRBV5-6	14	CASSLGHPGGELFF
TRBJ2-2	-	TRBV11-3	15	CASSFREPPAGELFF
TRBJ1-1	TRBD1	TRBV5-1	14	CASSSGGRNTEAFF
TRBJ2-7	TRBD2	TRBV4-3	15	CASSSHSGGAYEQYF